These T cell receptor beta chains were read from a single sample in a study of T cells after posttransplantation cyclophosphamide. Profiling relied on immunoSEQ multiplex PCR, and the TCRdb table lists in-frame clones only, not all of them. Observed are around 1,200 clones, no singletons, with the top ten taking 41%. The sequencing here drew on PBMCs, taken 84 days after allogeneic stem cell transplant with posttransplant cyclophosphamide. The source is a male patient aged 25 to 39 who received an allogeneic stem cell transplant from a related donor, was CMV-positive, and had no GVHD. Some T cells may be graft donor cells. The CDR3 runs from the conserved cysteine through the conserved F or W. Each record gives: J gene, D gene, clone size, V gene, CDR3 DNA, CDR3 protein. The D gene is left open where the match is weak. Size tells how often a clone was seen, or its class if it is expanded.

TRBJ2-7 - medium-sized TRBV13 TGTGCCAGCAGGACCAGTGGGGGGTTCTCCTACGAGCAGTACTTC CASRTSGGFSYEQYF
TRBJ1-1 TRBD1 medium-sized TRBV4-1 TGCACCAGCAGCCACCTCCAGGACAGGGAGGGCACTGAAGCTTTCTTT CTSSHLQDREGTEAFF
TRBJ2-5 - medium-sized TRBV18 TGTGCCAGCTCAACGGGACTGTTCCAAGAGACCCAGTACTTC CASSTGLFQETQYF
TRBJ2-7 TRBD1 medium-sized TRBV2 TGTGCCAGCAGAGACAGGGGCGAGCAGTACTTC CASRDRGEQYF
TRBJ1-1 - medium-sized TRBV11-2 TGTGCCAGCAGCTTAGTTAGGGGGAACACTGAAGCTTTCTTT CASSLVRGNTEAFF
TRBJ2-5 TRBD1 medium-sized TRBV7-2 TGTGCCAGCAGCCGACAGGGGGCTCGAGAGACCCAGTACTTC CASSRQGARETQYF
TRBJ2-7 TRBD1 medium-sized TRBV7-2 TGTGCCAGCAGGTCACCGGGACAGGGGTCCTACGAGCAGTACTTC CASRSPGQGSYEQYF
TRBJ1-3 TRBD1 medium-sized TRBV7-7 TGTGCTAGCAGCACCCGGGACAGCTCTGGAAACACCATATATTTT CASSTRDSSGNTIYF
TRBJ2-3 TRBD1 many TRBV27 TGTGCCAGCAGTCGGGGACAGTTTAGGCCGGATACGCAGTATTTT CASSRGQFRPDTQYF
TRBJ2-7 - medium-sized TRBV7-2 TGTGCCAGCAGCTCCCAGTTGTCCTCCTACGAGCAGTACTTC CASSSQLSSYEQYF
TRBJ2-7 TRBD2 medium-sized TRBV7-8 TGTGCCAGCAGCTTAGAGGCGGGAGGGCCGGTGTCCTACGAGCAGTACTTC CASSLEAGGPVSYEQYF
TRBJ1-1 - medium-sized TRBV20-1 TGCAGTGCGAGCAATGGTTTCTTT CSASNGFF
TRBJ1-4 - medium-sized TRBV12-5 TGTGCTAGTGGTTCCCCGGGACTTGGGGCTGAAAAACTGTTTTTT CASGSPGLGAEKLFF
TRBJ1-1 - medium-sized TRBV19 TGTGCCAGTAGTTTGACTTCGAACACTGAAGCTTTCTTT CASSLTSNTEAFF
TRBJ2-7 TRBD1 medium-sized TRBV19 TGTGCCAGTAAGTTTCAACCGGGACAGGGGCCCTACGAGCAGTACTTC CASKFQPGQGPYEQYF
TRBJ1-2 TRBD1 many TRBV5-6 TGTGCCAGCAGCTTTCGCCTGACAGGGGCTTATGGCTACACCTTC CASSFRLTGAYGYTF
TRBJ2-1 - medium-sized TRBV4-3 TGCGCCAGCAGCCGCTCGGGCTACAATGAGCAGTTCTTC CASSRSGYNEQFF
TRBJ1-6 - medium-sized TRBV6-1 TGTGCCAGCATTCAACAGGGATCGGACAATTCACCCCTCCACTTT CASIQQGSDNSPLHF
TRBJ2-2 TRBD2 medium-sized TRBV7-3 TGTGCCAGCAGCCGCGCTAGCGGAGCAAACACCGGGGAGCTGTTTTTT CASSRASGANTGELFF
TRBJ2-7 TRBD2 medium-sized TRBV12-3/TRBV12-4 TGTGCCAGCAGTCCGGGACTAGCGGAGGCCTACGAGCAGTACTTC CASSPGLAEAYEQYF
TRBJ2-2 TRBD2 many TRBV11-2 TGTGCCAGCAGCTTAGTGGCTAGCGGGGTGAACACCGGGGAGCTGTTTTTT CASSLVASGVNTGELFF
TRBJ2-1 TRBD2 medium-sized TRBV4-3 TGCGCCAGCAGCCAAGTGGGGCTAGCGGCCCTGTACAATGAGCAGTTCTTC CASSQVGLAALYNEQFF
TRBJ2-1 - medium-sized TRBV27 TGTGCCAGCAGTTTTCAAGAGGTAGCGTCCTACAATGAGCAGTTCTTC CASSFQEVASYNEQFF